This TCR beta chain was recovered during a study of cytomegalovirus exposure and HLA in healthy donors. This clone was seen a handful of times. The CDR3 contains 13 residues. CDR1 MNHEY and CDR2 SMNVEV come from the germline V gene (reference sequence). Trimming removed 7 bases from V and 5 bases from J; junction bases left unmatched: 4. 13 Jbeta primers and 60 Vbeta primers were used for the PCR. The data were produced by immunoSEQ multiplex PCR, yet TCRdb's version contains in-frame clones alone and is incomplete. The sample carries 160,000 or so clones, about 77% recorded once. Sequenced material: PBMCs. This sequence originates from a man in his sixties in good health and CMV-seronegative. The chain links TRBV27 to TRBJ1-2; TRBD1 agrees at 10 bases. The CDR3 loop reads CASTDRGRYGYTF. The DNA for the CDR3 is TGTGCCAGCACGGACAGGGGGAGGTATGGCTACACCTTC.